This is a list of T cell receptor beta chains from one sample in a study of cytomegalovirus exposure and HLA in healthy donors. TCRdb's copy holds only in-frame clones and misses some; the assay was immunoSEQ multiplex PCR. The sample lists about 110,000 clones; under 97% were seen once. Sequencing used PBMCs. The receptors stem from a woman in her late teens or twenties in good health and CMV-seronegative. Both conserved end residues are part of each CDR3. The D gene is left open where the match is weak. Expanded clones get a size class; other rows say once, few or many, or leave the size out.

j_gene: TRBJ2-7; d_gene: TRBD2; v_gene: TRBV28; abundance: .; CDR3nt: TGTGCCAGCAGTCCTCCTAGCGGGGGCGACTACGAGCAGTACTTC; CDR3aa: CASSPPSGGDYEQYF
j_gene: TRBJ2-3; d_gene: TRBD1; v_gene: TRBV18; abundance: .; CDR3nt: TGTGCCAGCTCACCGGACAGGGGCACAGATACGCAGTATTTT; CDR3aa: CASSPDRGTDTQYF
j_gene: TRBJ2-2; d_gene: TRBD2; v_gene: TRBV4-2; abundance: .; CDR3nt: TGTGCCAGCAGCCCGCCTATGTTACTAGCGGGAGGCACCGGGGAGCTGTTTTTT; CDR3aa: CASSPPMLLAGGTGELFF
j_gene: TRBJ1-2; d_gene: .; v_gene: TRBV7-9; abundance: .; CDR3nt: TGTGCCAGCAGCTCCCCGGATCGGCGGGACTATGGCTACACCTTC; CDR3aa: CASSSPDRRDYGYTF
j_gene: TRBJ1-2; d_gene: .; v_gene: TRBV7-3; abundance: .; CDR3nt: TGTGCCAGCAGCTTAAGTGGGGCTGGGTATGGCTACACCTTC; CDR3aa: CASSLSGAGYGYTF
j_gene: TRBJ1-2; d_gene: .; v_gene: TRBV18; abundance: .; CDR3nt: TGTGCCAGCTCACCACCCGAGGGTATTGCCTATGGCTACACCTTC; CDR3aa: CASSPPEGIAYGYTF
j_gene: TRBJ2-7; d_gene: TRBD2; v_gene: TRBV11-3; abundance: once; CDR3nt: TGTGCCAGCAGCTTGTCCGGGAGGGACTACGAGCAGTACTTC; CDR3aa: CASSLSGRDYEQYF
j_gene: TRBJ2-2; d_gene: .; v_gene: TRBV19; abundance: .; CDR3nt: TGTGCCAGTAGTGGCGGGTACGCGAACACCGGGGAGCTGTTTTTT; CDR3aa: CASSGGYANTGELFF
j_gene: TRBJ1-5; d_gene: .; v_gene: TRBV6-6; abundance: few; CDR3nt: TGTGCCAGCAGTTACTCAGGACAGAACAATCAGCCCCAGCATTTT; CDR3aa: CASSYSGQNNQPQHF
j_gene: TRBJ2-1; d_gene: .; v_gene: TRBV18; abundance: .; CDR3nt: TGTGCCAGCTCCCGCTTGGGGCCTTCCTACAATGAGCAGTTCTTC; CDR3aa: CASSRLGPSYNEQFF
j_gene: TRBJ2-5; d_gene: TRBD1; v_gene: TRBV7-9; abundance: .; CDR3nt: TGTGCCAGCAGCTTCGAAAACAGGGGGCGCAGGGAGACCCAGTACTTC; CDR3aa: CASSFENRGRRETQYF
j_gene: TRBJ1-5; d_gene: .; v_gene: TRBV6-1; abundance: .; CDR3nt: TGTGCCAGCAGTGAACCCGACAGGAGCAATCAGCCCCAGCATTTT; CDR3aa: CASSEPDRSNQPQHF
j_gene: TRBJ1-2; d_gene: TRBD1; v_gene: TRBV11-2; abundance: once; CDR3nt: TGTGCCAGCAGCCCACGACAGGGGGATCATGGCTACACCTTC; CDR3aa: CASSPRQGDHGYTF
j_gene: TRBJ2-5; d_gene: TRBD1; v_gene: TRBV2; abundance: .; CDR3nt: TGTGCCAGCAGATCGCGGACAGGGCAAGAGACCCAGTACTTC; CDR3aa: CASRSRTGQETQYF
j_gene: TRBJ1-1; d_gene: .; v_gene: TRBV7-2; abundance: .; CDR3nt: TGTGCCAGCAGCTTAATTCCGGGGGGGACCACTGAAGCTTTCTTT; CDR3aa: CASSLIPGGTTEAFF
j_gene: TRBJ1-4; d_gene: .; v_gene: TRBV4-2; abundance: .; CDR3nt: TGTGCCAGCAGCTCCCAACAGGGATTGGGGGAAAAACTGTTTTTT; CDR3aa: CASSSQQGLGEKLFF
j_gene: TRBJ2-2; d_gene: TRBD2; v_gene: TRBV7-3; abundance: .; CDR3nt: TGTGCCAGCAGCTTAGCGGGGGGGCCTTCGACCGGGGAGCTGTTTTTT; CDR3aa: CASSLAGGPSTGELFF
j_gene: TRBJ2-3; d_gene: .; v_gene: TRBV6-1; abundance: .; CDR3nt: TGTGCCAGCCACTGGGACTCCACAGATACGCAGTATTTT; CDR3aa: CASHWDSTDTQYF
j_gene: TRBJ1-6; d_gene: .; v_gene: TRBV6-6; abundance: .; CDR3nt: TGTGCCAGCAGTTACTCGAGAGACAATAATTCACCCCTCCACTTT; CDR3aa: CASSYSRDNNSPLHF
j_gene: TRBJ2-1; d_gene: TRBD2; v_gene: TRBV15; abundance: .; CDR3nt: TGTGCCACCAGCGGCCTAGCGGCGAGCAATGAGCAGTTCTTC; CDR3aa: CATSGLAASNEQFF
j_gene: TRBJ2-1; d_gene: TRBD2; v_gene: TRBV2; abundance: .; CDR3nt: TGTGCCAGCAGCCCTCGACTAGCGGGGGCCTTCTACAATGAGCAGTTCTTC; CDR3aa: CASSPRLAGAFYNEQFF
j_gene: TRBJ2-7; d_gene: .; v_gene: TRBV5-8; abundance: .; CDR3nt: TGTGCCAGCAGCTTGGTCCCCATAGACTACTACGAGCAGTACTTC; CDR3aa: CASSLVPIDYYEQYF
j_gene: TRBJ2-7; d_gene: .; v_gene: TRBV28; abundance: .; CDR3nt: TGTGCCAGCAGTAATTCGGGATCGACGGAATACGAGCAGTACTTC; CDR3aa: CASSNSGSTEYEQYF
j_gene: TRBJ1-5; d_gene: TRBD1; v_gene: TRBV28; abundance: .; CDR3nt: TGTGCCAGCAGTCCGACAGGGTTGCTTTCTGGAAGGAGCAATCAGCCCCAGCATTTT; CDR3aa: CASSPTGLLSGRSNQPQHF
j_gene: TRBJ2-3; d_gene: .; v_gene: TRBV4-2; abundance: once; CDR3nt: TGTGCCAGCAGCCACGGACTATCGGACGCAGATACGCAGTATTTT; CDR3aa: CASSHGLSDADTQYF
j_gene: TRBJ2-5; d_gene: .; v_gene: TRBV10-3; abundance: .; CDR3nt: TGTGCCATCAGTGTTTCCGCGGGTGAGACCCAGTACTTC; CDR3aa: CAISVSAGETQYF
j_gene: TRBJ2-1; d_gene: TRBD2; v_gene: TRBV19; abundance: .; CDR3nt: TGTGCCAGTAGTATAGTTATGGGGACTAGCGGGGATCCTGAGCAGTTCTTC; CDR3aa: CASSIVMGTSGDPEQFF
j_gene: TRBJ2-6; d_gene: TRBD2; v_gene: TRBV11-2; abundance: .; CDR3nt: TGTGCCAGCAGCTTGATCGGGGGGGCCGCCGACGACGTCCTGACTTTC; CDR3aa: CASSLIGGAADDVLTF
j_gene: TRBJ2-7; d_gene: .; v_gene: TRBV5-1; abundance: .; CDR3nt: TGCGCCAGCAGCTTGGAGGTCGGTAGGACTGGCGAGCAGTACTTC; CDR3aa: CASSLEVGRTGEQYF
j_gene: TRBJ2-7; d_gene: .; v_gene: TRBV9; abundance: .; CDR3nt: TGTGCCAGCAGCGTAGCTGGGGGGGCCGACTACGAGCAGTACTTC; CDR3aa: CASSVAGGADYEQYF
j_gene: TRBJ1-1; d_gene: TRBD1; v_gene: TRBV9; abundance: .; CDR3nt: TGTGCCAGCAGCGCTCCGGGACAGTACAACACTGAAGCTTTCTTT; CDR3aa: CASSAPGQYNTEAFF
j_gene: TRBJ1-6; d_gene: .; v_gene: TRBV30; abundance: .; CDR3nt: TGTGCCTGGAGGGGACCCGGGGGGGGGCCAAATTCACCCCTCCACTTT; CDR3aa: CAWRGPGGGPNSPLHF
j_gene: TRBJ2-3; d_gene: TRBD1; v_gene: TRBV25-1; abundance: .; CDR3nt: TGTGCCAGCAGCCACAGGGGCTTAACAGATACGCAGTATTTT; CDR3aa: CASSHRGLTDTQYF
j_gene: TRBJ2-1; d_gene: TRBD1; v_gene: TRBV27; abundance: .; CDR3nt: TGTGCCAGCAGTGGGACAGGGTCGTTATCGTCCTACAATGAGCAGTTCTTC; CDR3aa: CASSGTGSLSSYNEQFF
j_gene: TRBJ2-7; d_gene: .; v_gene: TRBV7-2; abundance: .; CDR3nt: TGTGCCAGCAGCTTAGTCGGCTACGAGCAGTACTTC; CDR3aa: CASSLVGYEQYF
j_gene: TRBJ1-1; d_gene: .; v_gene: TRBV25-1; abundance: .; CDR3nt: TGTGCCAGCAGTGAGGACTTAGGCGAAGTCAACACTGAAGCTTTCTTT; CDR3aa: CASSEDLGEVNTEAFF
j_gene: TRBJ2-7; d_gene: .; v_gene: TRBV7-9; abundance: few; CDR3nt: TGTGCCAGCAGCTTAGCACCAGGGAACGAGCAGTACTTC; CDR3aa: CASSLAPGNEQYF
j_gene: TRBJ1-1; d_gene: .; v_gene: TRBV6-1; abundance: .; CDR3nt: TGTGCCAGCAGTGAAGCGCTAGGATCGTGGGACACTGAAGCTTTCTTT; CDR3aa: CASSEALGSWDTEAFF
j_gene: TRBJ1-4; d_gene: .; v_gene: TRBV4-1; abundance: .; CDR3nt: TGCGCCAGCAGCCAATCAGCAACTAATGAAAAACTGTTTTTT; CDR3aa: CASSQSATNEKLFF
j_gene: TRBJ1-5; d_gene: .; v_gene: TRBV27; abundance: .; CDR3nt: TGTGCCAGCAGTCTCGGGGATAGCAATCAGCCCCAGCATTTT; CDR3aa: CASSLGDSNQPQHF
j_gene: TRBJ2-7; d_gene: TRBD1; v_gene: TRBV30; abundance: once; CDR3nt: TGTGCCTGGAGTGTCGAGACAGGGTCCTACGAGCAGTACTTC; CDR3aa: CAWSVETGSYEQYF
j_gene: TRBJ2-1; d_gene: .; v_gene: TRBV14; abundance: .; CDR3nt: TGTGCCAGCAGCCAAGAAGTTGAGGAGGGGGGGGGCAATGAGCAGTTCTTC; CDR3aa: CASSQEVEEGGGNEQFF
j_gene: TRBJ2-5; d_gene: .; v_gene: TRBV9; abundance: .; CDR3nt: TGTGCCAGCAGCGTAGGGGGCAGGGTTGAAGAGACCCAGTACTTC; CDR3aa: CASSVGGRVEETQYF
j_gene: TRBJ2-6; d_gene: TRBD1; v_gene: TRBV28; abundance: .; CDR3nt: TGTGCCAGCAGCGGGATGACAGGGGCTGGGGCCAACGTCCTGACTTTC; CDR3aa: CASSGMTGAGANVLTF
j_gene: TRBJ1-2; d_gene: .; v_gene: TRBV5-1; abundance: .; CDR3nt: TGCGCCAGCAGCACCAAACCGGGACAACGAATAGCTAACTATGGCTACACCTTC; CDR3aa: CASSTKPGQRIANYGYTF
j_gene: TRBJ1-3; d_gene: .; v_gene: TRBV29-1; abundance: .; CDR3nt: TGCAGCGTCGTACAGGGATACACCATATATTTT; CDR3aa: CSVVQGYTIYF
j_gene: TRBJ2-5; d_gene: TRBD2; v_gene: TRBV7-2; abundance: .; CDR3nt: TGTGCCAGCAGCTTAGGTTTAGCGGGGGGGCCTTTCCAGTACTTC; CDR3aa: CASSLGLAGGPFQYF
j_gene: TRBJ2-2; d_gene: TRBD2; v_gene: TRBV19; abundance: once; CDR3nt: TGTGCCAGTAGCCTCAGCGGGGAAAACACCGGGGAGCTGTTTTTT; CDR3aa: CASSLSGENTGELFF
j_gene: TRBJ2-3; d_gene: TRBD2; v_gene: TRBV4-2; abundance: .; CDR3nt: TGTGCCAGCAGCCAAGAGACTAGCGGGGGAACGAGAGATACGCAGTATTTT; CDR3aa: CASSQETSGGTRDTQYF
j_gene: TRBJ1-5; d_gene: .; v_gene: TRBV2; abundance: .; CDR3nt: TGTGCCAGCAGCCCCCCCCCGAGGCCAAGGGGGTCTCAGCTAAATCAGCCCCAGCATTTT; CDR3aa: CASSPPPRPRGSQLNQPQHF
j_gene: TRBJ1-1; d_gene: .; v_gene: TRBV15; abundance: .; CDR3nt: TGTGCCACCAGCACTACGAACACTGAAGCTTTCTTT; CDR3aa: CATSTTNTEAFF
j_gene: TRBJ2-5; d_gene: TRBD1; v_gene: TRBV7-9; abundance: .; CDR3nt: TGTGCCAGCACCGTCACAGGGGGCGCCGAGACCCAGTACTTC; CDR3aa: CASTVTGGAETQYF
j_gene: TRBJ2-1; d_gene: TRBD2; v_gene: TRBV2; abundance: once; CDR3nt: TGTGCCAGCAGCAGGGAGGGTGCACCCTACAATGAGCAGTTCTTC; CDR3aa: CASSREGAPYNEQFF
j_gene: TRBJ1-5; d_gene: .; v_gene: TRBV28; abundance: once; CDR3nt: TGTGCCAGCGAGCGGGGGGCAAGCAATCAGCCCCAGCATTTT; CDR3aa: CASERGASNQPQHF
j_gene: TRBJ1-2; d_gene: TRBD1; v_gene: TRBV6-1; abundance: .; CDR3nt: TGTGCCAGCAGGGCAGGGACAGGGCGAGGCTACACCTTC; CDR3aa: CASRAGTGRGYTF
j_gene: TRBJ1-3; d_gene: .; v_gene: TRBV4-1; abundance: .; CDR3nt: TGCGCCAGCAGCCAAGGAGGAGTTTGGAGCACCATATATTTT; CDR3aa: CASSQGGVWSTIYF
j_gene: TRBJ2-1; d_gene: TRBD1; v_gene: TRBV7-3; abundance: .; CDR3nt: TGTGCCAGCAGCTTAAACCCCGGGACAGGGAAGGCCAATGAGCAGTTCTTC; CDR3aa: CASSLNPGTGKANEQFF